The next 24 T cell receptor beta chains were all read from a single sample in a study of Ad26.COV2.S vaccination and SARS-CoV-2 variants. The sample's treatment: about 20 received Ad26.COV2.S at low or high dose, single or two shots; roughly five received placebo; per-sample allocation not given. After the first vaccine or placebo injection, samples were drawn on day 63. Profiling relied on immunoSEQ multiplex PCR, and the TCRdb table lists in-frame clones only, not all of them. The sample yields 410,000 or so clones, around 90% seen once. This material consisted of peripheral blood, taken in a trial of Ad26.COV2.S vaccine versus placebo. These TCRs come from a person aged 18-65 years who received the Ad26.COV2.S COVID-19 vaccine or a placebo.

The chain carries TRBV20-1 and TRBJ2-5; D call uncertain. There are 12 residues in the CDR3. Deletions cut 3 bases from V and 1 base from J, with 6 bases between. The V gene's germline CDR1 is DFQATT and CDR2 SNEGSKA (reference sequence). CDR3 protein: CSASIPQETQYF. The DNA for the CDR3 is TGCAGTGCTAGTATCCCCCAAGAGACCCAGTACTTC.

This chain joins TRBV5-4 and TRBJ2-1, with TRBD2 matching over 11 bases. V gave up 4 bases and J gave up 5 bases; unmatched junction bases: 11. The germline V gene has CDR1 SGHNT and CDR2 YYREEE (reference sequence). The CDR3 totals 17 residues. The DNA of the CDR3 is TGTGCCAGCAGCCGTACCAAGACTAGCGGGAAGGACAATGAGCAGTTCTTC. Protein product: CASSRTKTSGKDNEQFF.

The V gene is TRBV12-3 or TRBV12-4, the J gene TRBJ1-3; no clear D. Trimming removed 6 bases from V and 6 bases from J, with 12 bases in between. The CDR3 spans 13 residues. CDR3 sequence: CASSPALQNTIYF. DNA of the CDR3: TGTGCCAGCAGCCCCGCATTGCAAAACACCATATATTTT.

This chain links TRBV30 with TRBJ1-2, with D maybe TRBD1 (5 bases). CDR1 and CDR2 (germline): GTSNPN, SVGIG (reference sequence). The germline V and J ends were trimmed by 4 bases and 4 bases, with 13 bases remaining between them. CDR3 length equals 13 residues. As DNA, the CDR3 is TGTGCCTGGACCCATAGTGGGGGCTATGGCTACACCTTC. It yields the protein CAWTHSGGYGYTF. Drawing the rest from reference TRBV30 and TRBJ1-2, the complete variable domain is SQTIHQWPATLVQPVGSPLSLECTVEGTSNPNLYWYRQAAGRGLQLLFYSVGIGQISSEVPQNLSASRPQDRQFILSSKKLLLSDSGFYLCAWTHSGGYGYTFGSGTRLTVV.

The V and J genes are TRBV18 and TRBJ2-4; TRBD1 matches at 8 bases. Trimming removed 2 bases from V and 4 bases from J; junction bases left unmatched: 4. The CDR3 covers 15 residues. Germline V gene data show CDR1 as KGHSH and CDR2 as LQKENI. The CDR3 DNA is TGTGCCAGCTCACCAGTCAGGGGGCTTAAAAACATTCAGTACTTC. Its translation: CASSPVRGLKNIQYF.

V and J are TRBV6-6 and TRBJ2-7; D possibly corresponds to TRBD2 (6 bases). From germline, CDR1 is MNHNY and CDR2 SVGAGI (reference sequence). Trimming removed 4 bases from V and 0 bases from J, with 13 bases in between. CDR3 length equals 15 residues. Here the CDR3 reads CASSSNPGLSYEQYF. Here the CDR3 DNA reads TGTGCCAGCAGTTCAAATCCGGGACTCTCCTACGAGCAGTACTTC.

The V call is TRBV4-1, the J call TRBJ2-2; 7 nucleotides line up with TRBD2. The V gene end was trimmed by 7 bases and the J gene end by 5 bases; junction bases not matched to a gene: 10. The CDR3 has 15 residues. In germline, CDR1 is MGHRA, CDR2 YSYEKL. CDR3 sequence (DNA): TGCGCCAGCAAGTTGGTAGCGGGCAATACCGGGGAGCTGTTTTTT. Its translation is CASKLVAGNTGELFF.

On this clone: Other nucleotide sequences in the sample specify the same CDR3. The J gene is TRBJ1-5, the V gene TRBV19; D is perhaps TRBD1 (6 bases). CDR1 LNHDA and CDR2 SQIVND come from the germline V gene (reference sequence). The CDR3 is 14 residues long. V lost 3 bases and J lost 6, with 12 bases in between. In DNA, the CDR3 is TGTGCCAGTAGTATCAGGGGTTTGGGTCAGCCCCAGCATTTT. As protein: CASSIRGLGQPQHF.

This chain connects TRBV15 to TRBJ2-3; 7 bases are shared with TRBD1. The CDR3 length is 19 residues. The V gene end was trimmed by 3 bases and the J gene end by 4 bases; junction bases not matched to a gene: 19. Per germline, CDR1 LNHNV and CDR2 YYDKDF (reference sequence). DNA of the CDR3: TGTGCCACCAGCAGCTTAGGAAGTAAAGACAGGGTACGTCCAGATACGCAGTATTTT. Translated, it gives CATSSLGSKDRVRPDTQYF.

The rearrangement joins TRBV5-6 to TRBJ1-5; tentative D call: TRBD1 (5 bases). Germline loops: CDR1 SGHDT, CDR2 YYEEEE. Trimming took off 1 base at V and 3 bases at J, with 20 bases between the two ends. CDR3 length equals 18 residues. The CDR3 reads CASSLSPRQGTFNQPQHF. CDR3 in DNA: TGTGCCAGCAGCTTGTCCCCCCGGCAGGGCACTTTCAATCAGCCCCAGCATTTT. Based on the CDR3 plus reference TRBV5-6 and TRBJ1-5, the full variable domain is DAGVTQSPTHLIKTRGQQVTLRCSPKSGHDTVSWYQQALGQGPQFIFQYYEEEERQRGNFPDRFSGHQFPNYSSELNVNALLLGDSALYLCASSLSPRQGTFNQPQHFGDGTRLSIL.

The chain joins TRBV5-4 to TRBJ2-7; 7 nucleotides agree with TRBD1. The V segment lost 4 bases and the J segment 7 bases; nucleotides outside the gene matches: 11. CDR1 is SGHNT, CDR2 YYREEE, per germline (reference sequence). This CDR3 has 14 amino acids. CDR3 DNA: TGTGCCAGCAGCCCGGGACAGCGACGTAGGGAGCAGTACTTC. As protein: CASSPGQRRREQYF.

CDR3 protein: CAISEAESSGRVSTDTQYF. CDR3 DNA: TGTGCCATCAGTGAGGCGGAATCTAGCGGGAGGGTGTCCACAGATACGCAGTATTTT. V and J are TRBV10-3 and TRBJ2-3; the match to TRBD2 covers 12 bases. The CDR3 has 19 amino acids. J was trimmed by 2 bases and V by 2 bases; bases with no gene match: 11. Germline V gives CDR1 ENHRY, CDR2 SYGVKD.

This sequence joins TRBV19 and TRBJ1-1; D remains unclear. The germline V and J ends were trimmed by 3 bases and 6 bases, with 8 bases remaining between them. Germline loops: CDR1 LNHDA, CDR2 SQIVND (reference sequence). CDR3 length: 12 residues. The DNA of the CDR3 is TGTGCCAGTAGTATTTCCGGGGCTGAAGCTTTCTTT. Its protein product is CASSISGAEAFF.

This sequence joins TRBV24-1 and TRBJ2-3, with a weak D call TRBD2 (6 bases). Trimming removed 4 bases at V and 7 bases at J, with 14 bases between. The V gene's germline CDR1 is KGHDR and CDR2 SFDVKD. The CDR3 has 14 amino acids. DNA for the CDR3: TGTGCCACCAGTGAGCGCCGGGACTCCAATACGCAGTATTTT. Protein product: CATSERRDSNTQYF.

This clone has a single count. This sequence joins TRBV9 and TRBJ2-1, with 7 bases identical to TRBD2. Looked up from germline, CDR1 is SGDLS and CDR2 is YYNGEE. The CDR3 runs 19 residues. V lost 0 bases, J lost 0 bases, and 12 bases stayed unmatched. DNA for the CDR3: TGTGCCAGCAGCGTAGAGTCTAGCGGCACTACGAGCTCCTACAATGAGCAGTTCTTC. Amino acid sequence: CASSVESSGTTSSYNEQFF.

The J gene is TRBJ2-7, the V gene TRBV6-5; 8 bases line up with TRBD1. V was pared by 8 bases and J by 2 bases, with 11 bases of the junction left unmatched. CDR3 size: 15 residues. Germline assignment: CDR1 MNHEY and CDR2 SVGAGI. Here the CDR3 reads CASSPGQDLTYEQYF. The CDR3 DNA is TGTGCCAGCTCCCCGGGACAGGACCTTACCTACGAGCAGTACTTC.

The gene calls are TRBV7-3 and TRBJ1-1; D possibly corresponds to TRBD1 (5 bases). Trimming removed 5 bases at V and 0 bases at J, with 10 bases between. CDR3 size: 14 residues. Germline CDR1 SGHTA, CDR2 FQGTGA. The CDR3 region has the DNA TGTGCCAGCAGCGAAGGGGCAGTGAACACTGAAGCTTTCTTT. Its translation is CASSEGAVNTEAFF.

The V gene is TRBV6-2 or TRBV6-3, the J gene TRBJ2-7; tentative D call: TRBD2 (5 bases). The CDR3 length is 13 residues. Germline CDR1 is MNHEY and CDR2 is SVGEGT. Trimming left V 3 bases short and J 7 bases short, with 13 bases between. CDR3 loop: CASSYWGTGEQYF. For the CDR3, the DNA is TGTGCCAGCAGTTATTGGGGAACGGGAGAGCAGTACTTC.

The rearrangement links TRBV19 to TRBJ2-5, with 9 bases lining up with TRBD2. The CDR3 has 15 residues. Losses at the gene ends were 5 bases for V and 1 base for J; bases not matched to a gene: 5. Germline V gene data show CDR1 as LNHDA and CDR2 as SQIVND (reference sequence). The CDR3 sequence is CASSPLREGQETQYF. The CDR3 DNA follows: TGTGCCAGTAGTCCTCTGCGGGAGGGCCAAGAGACCCAGTACTTC.

The rearrangement links TRBV4-1 to TRBJ1-2; D is ambiguous. The germline V gene encodes CDR1 MGHRA and CDR2 YSYEKL. The length of the CDR3 is 15 residues. Trimming removed 1 base from V and 2 bases from J, with 11 bases in between. CDR3 loop: CASSQGSARNYGYTF. Written as DNA, the CDR3 is TGCGCCAGCAGCCAAGGGTCCGCTAGAAACTATGGCTACACCTTC.

The rearrangement links TRBV30 to TRBJ1-2, with D perhaps matching TRBD1 (5 bases). The CDR3 contains 16 residues. Germline V gene data show CDR1 as GTSNPN and CDR2 as SVGIG (reference sequence). Between the trimmed V and J ends, which lost 2 bases and 0 bases, there was a span of 16 bases. In DNA form, the CDR3 reads TGTGCCTGGAGTTATGTCAGGGCGACCGCTAACTATGGCTACACCTTC. This gives the protein CAWSYVRATANYGYTF. The full variable domain, completed using reference TRBV30 and TRBJ1-2, is SQTIHQWPATLVQPVGSPLSLECTVEGTSNPNLYWYRQAAGRGLQLLFYSVGIGQISSEVPQNLSASRPQDRQFILSSKKLLLSDSGFYLCAWSYVRATANYGYTFGSGTRLTVV.

The CDR3 nucleotides read TGTGCCAGCAGTAGCCCGGGATCATACAATGAGCAGTTCTTC. The encoded protein is CASSSPGSYNEQFF. The gene calls are TRBV27 and TRBJ2-1; a possible D gene is TRBD2 (5 bases). V lost 5 bases to trimming and J lost 4 bases, with 12 bases between them. Germline V gene sequence: CDR1 MNHEY, CDR2 SMNVEV (reference sequence). CDR3 length: 14 amino acids.

The chain is built from TRBV2 and TRBJ2-7, with TRBD2 matching 8 bases. The CDR3 runs 13 residues. Trimming took 6 bases from V and 5 from J; bases not matched to a gene: 6. The germline V gene encodes CDR1 SNHLY and CDR2 FYNNEI. CDR3 sequence reads: CASRPSGGDEQYF. The DNA of the CDR3 is TGTGCCAGCAGACCCTCGGGGGGGGACGAGCAGTACTTC.

The J gene is TRBJ2-7, the V gene TRBV3-1 (or the pseudogene TRBV3-2), with D possibly being TRBD2 (5 bases). Germline CDR1 LGHDT, CDR2 YNNKEL (reference sequence). The CDR3 totals 15 residues. V shed 0 bases and J shed 2 bases, with 11 bases lying between them. CDR3 amino acids: CASSQDILETYEQYF. The CDR3 region has the DNA TGTGCCAGCAGCCAAGATATACTAGAGACCTACGAGCAGTACTTC.